This T cell receptor (beta chain) is drawn from a study of blood T cell repertoires in COVID-19 (TCRdb year 2020). Study-level background: Samples covering the acute and convalescent phases of COVID-19 were provided by collaborators in the United States, Italy and Spain. The material from the prospective study consisted of cDNA or gDNA derived from T cells, B-cell-depleted T cells, or PBMCs. Deeply sampled blood TCRbeta repertoires from subjects exposed to, actively infected with, or recovered from COVID-19 were included in the dataset. The repertoires were made available in a free public database intended to serve as a resource for research on the immune response to SARS-CoV-2. Samples came from the ongoing ImmuneRACE study (first 160 participants) plus 1,254 subjects from 6 global collaborators. A de-identified subject ID, COVID-19 status, age in years and sex were almost always included in the sample metadata. Where HLA class I and class II types were available, the types were taken from metadata supplied by the sample provider, not from assay-based typing. Points the paper makes about the study in general: Clinical and demographic metadata were provided uncurated, with the amount varying by source and participant.

TCRbeta CDR3 regions were amplified from genomic DNA using the immunoSEQ Assay, a bias-controlled multiplex PCR. On the study's bioinformatics: The number of nucleated cells in each sample was estimated by amplification of reference gene primers within the assay. To quantify the absolute abundance of each unique TCRbeta CDR3 rearrangement, sequence reads were collapsed and filtered. For each sample, productive Simpson clonality was calculated as the square root of Simpson's diversity index across productive rearrangements. This immuneACCESS table, as held by TCRdb, lists in-frame sequences with V and J called but not all clones. Of the missing ones, under half trace to an unresolved V gene in checked studies; the others have no known cause. For V, J and clone size, that table is used; D and trimming come from the DNA. This sample lists approximately 71,000 clones; less than 95% were detected once. The top ten clonotypes cover under 6.5% of the sample.

Whole blood was collected in K2EDTA tubes by collaborating institutions according to the institutions' own protocols. Collaborator samples were shipped for TCRbeta analysis as frozen whole blood, isolated PBMCs, or DNA extracted from either sample type. CDR3 length: 15 amino acids, cysteine to phenylalanine. The read is trimmed to its CDR3 DNA, 45 bases read in frame from base 1. Relative to germline, V is 1 base shorter and J is 1 base shorter, with 9 bases between their ends. Reading the germline V gene gives CDR1 SNHLY and CDR2 FYNNEI. Comments on this clone: It lacks a known antigen. No quality values exist for individual bases; no much larger clone is one base distant.

Rearrangement joined TRBV2 to TRBJ2-3, with TRBD1 as a weak D call on 5 bases. This receptor was obtained from a woman between 18 and 29 years old with acute or convalescent COVID-19. Source material: peripheral blood. The CDR3 sequence is CASSEDGRGTDTQYF. The DNA sequence follows: TGTGCCAGCAGTGAAGATGGCAGGGGCACAGATACGCAGTATTTT.